A selection of T cell receptor beta chains follows, all from one sample in a study of OX40 agonist ivuxolimab in advanced cancers. Assay used: immunoSEQ multiplex PCR; TCRdb lists only in-frame clones, some missing. This sample has tens of thousands of clones; around 83% occur once, and the top ten carry 0.95% to 1.5%. The sample was CD4+ or CD8+ T cells sorted from blood, taken in a trial of the OX40 agonist ivuxolimab. The origin of the receptors is an adult with an advanced solid tumor such as melanoma, head and neck, liver or kidney cancer. The CDR3 runs from the conserved cysteine through the conserved F or W. The D gene is left open where the match is weak. The size field is filled for only some rows; it gives once, few, many or a size class.

clone size,D gene,V gene,J gene,CDR3 protein,CDR3 DNA
.,.,TRBV5-8,TRBJ1-5,CASIGDGLRNQPQHF,TGTGCCAGCATCGGGGACGGGCTAAGAAATCAGCCCCAGCATTTT
.,TRBD1,TRBV2,TRBJ2-1,CASSWDRRSYNEQFF,TGTGCCAGCAGTTGGGACAGGCGCTCCTACAATGAGCAGTTCTTC
once,.,TRBV10-1,TRBJ1-3,CASSPGQPGNTIYF,TGCGCCAGCAGCCCGGGACAACCTGGAAACACCATATATTTT
.,TRBD2,TRBV13,TRBJ2-3,CASSLGSRGGDTQYF,TGTGCCAGCAGCTTAGGCTCGCGGGGGGGCGATACGCAGTATTTT
.,.,TRBV6-4,TRBJ2-7,CASSGLGLSSYEQYF,TGTGCCAGCAGTGGTTTGGGGTTAAGCTCCTACGAGCAGTACTTC
.,.,TRBV19,TRBJ1-4,CASSIGNRAWGEKLFF,TGTGCCAGTAGTATTGGTAACAGAGCCTGGGGTGAAAAACTGTTTTTT
.,TRBD1,TRBV5-4,TRBJ2-7,CASSQDRGRNEQYF,TGTGCCAGCAGCCAGGACAGGGGGAGAAACGAGCAGTACTTC
.,.,TRBV19,TRBJ2-7,CASSRGGEEQYF,TGTGCCAGTAGTAGAGGGGGTGAAGAGCAGTACTTC
.,TRBD1,TRBV5-1,TRBJ1-1,CASSPRTGGSYTEAFF,TGCGCCAGCAGCCCCCGGACAGGGGGGTCGTACACTGAAGCTTTCTTT
.,.,TRBV19,TRBJ1-1,CASSIDRHIVGSTEAFF,TGTGCCAGTAGTATAGATCGACATATTGTAGGGAGCACTGAAGCTTTCTTT
.,.,TRBV29-1,TRBJ2-3,CSVGGKPNTDTQYF,TGCAGCGTTGGGGGAAAACCTAACACAGATACGCAGTATTTT
once,TRBD1,TRBV10-2,TRBJ1-4,CASSEHLGQVEKLFF,TGCGCCAGCAGTGAGCATTTGGGACAGGTTGAAAAACTGTTTTTT
.,.,TRBV6-1,TRBJ1-2,CASTKGRSSPYGYTF,TGTGCCAGCACTAAGGGACGTTCTTCCCCATATGGCTACACCTTC
.,TRBD1,TRBV10-1,TRBJ1-1,CASSEVRGLGAEAFF,TGCGCCAGCAGTGAAGTCAGGGGGCTCGGAGCTGAAGCTTTCTTT
.,TRBD1,TRBV5-5,TRBJ1-2,CASSLGSGTGGVYGYTF,TGTGCCAGCAGCTTGGGAAGTGGGACAGGGGGTGTCTATGGCTACACCTTC
.,.,TRBV18,TRBJ1-1,CASLPGAGLNTEAFF,TGTGCCAGCCTACCCGGGGCAGGGTTGAACACTGAAGCTTTCTTT
.,TRBD2,TRBV10-3,TRBJ2-7,CAIRGGGPHEQYF,TGTGCCATCAGGGGCGGGGGGCCCCACGAGCAGTACTTC
once,TRBD1,TRBV7-2,TRBJ1-6,CASSLTGGRGNSPLHF,TGTGCCAGCAGCTTGACAGGGGGCCGAGGGAATTCACCCCTCCACTTT
.,.,TRBV2,TRBJ2-7,CASSEDSGAYEQYF,TGTGCCAGCAGTGAAGACAGTGGAGCCTACGAGCAGTACTTC
.,.,TRBV6-1,TRBJ2-6,CASSESAGVITGANVLTF,TGTGCCAGCAGTGAATCAGCAGGGGTGATTACTGGGGCCAACGTCCTGACTTTC
.,.,TRBV18,TRBJ1-2,CASSPPELNYGYTF,TGTGCCAGCTCACCCCCAGAGCTAAACTATGGCTACACCTTC
.,.,TRBV29-1,TRBJ1-1,CSVLEVGTEAFF,TGCAGCGTCCTTGAAGTCGGCACTGAAGCTTTCTTT
.,.,TRBV4-2,TRBJ2-7,CASSQGGLEQYF,TGTGCCAGCAGCCAAGGGGGCTTGGAGCAGTACTTC
.,.,TRBV5-1,TRBJ1-4,CASSPDRANEKLFF,TGCGCCAGCAGCCCGGACAGAGCTAATGAAAAACTGTTTTTT
.,TRBD2,TRBV18,TRBJ2-7,CASSPGTSFYEQYF,TGTGCCAGCTCACCAGGGACTAGCTTCTACGAGCAGTACTTC
.,.,TRBV6-1,TRBJ1-1,CASIHGGLNTEAFF,TGTGCCAGCATCCACGGGGGGCTGAACACTGAAGCTTTCTTT
once,TRBD2,TRBV19,TRBJ2-3,CASRRGGQVDTQYF,TGTGCCAGTAGACGGGGGGGGCAGGTAGATACGCAGTATTTT
.,TRBD2,TRBV11-2,TRBJ2-1,CASSLWRAGFREQFF,TGTGCCAGCAGCTTGTGGCGAGCGGGGTTCCGGGAGCAGTTCTTC
few,TRBD1,TRBV5-8,TRBJ2-1,CASNPSGTGVPAYNEQFF,TGTGCCAGCAACCCTTCCGGGACAGGGGTCCCCGCCTACAATGAGCAGTTCTTC
.,.,TRBV7-9,TRBJ1-2,CASSLVGGWGYTF,TGTGCCAGCAGCTTAGTCGGGGGCTGGGGCTACACCTTC
.,.,TRBV21-1,TRBJ2-5,CASTQEETQYF,TGTGCCAGCACCCAAGAAGAGACCCAGTACTTC
.,.,TRBV7-9,TRBJ2-2,CASSLARNTGELFF,TGTGCCAGCAGCTTAGCCAGGAACACCGGGGAGCTGTTTTTT
.,.,TRBV27,TRBJ1-2,CASGRRDYGYTF,TGTGCCAGCGGGCGGAGAGACTATGGCTACACCTTC
once,.,TRBV10-1,TRBJ1-1,CASSAGRDTEAFF,TGCGCCAGCAGTGCGGGGAGGGACACTGAAGCTTTCTTT
few,TRBD2,TRBV7-2,TRBJ2-1,CASSEPTSGGTRSYNEQFF,TGTGCCAGCAGCGAACCTACTAGCGGGGGGACGCGCTCCTACAATGAGCAGTTCTTC
.,.,TRBV7-2,TRBJ1-5,CASSLRASNQPQHF,TGTGCCAGCAGCTTAAGGGCAAGCAATCAGCCCCAGCATTTT
.,.,TRBV5-1,TRBJ1-1,CASSSEGAEAFF,TGCGCCAGCAGCTCCGAGGGGGCTGAAGCTTTCTTT
.,.,TRBV7-9,TRBJ2-3,CASSFAGGDTQYF,TGTGCCAGCAGCTTTGCAGGTGGAGATACGCAGTATTTT
.,TRBD1,TRBV11-3,TRBJ2-2,CASSIGQVGELFF,TGTGCCAGCAGCATTGGACAGGTCGGGGAGCTGTTTTTT
.,TRBD1,TRBV12-5,TRBJ1-5,CASHPGQGWSNQPQHF,TGTGCTAGTCACCCGGGACAGGGGTGGAGCAATCAGCCCCAGCATTTT
.,.,TRBV27,TRBJ2-5,CASSWSGRQETQYF,TGTGCCAGCAGTTGGTCGGGGCGTCAAGAGACCCAGTACTTC
few,.,TRBV5-5,TRBJ2-1,CASSLDSYNEQFF,TGTGCCAGCAGCTTGGACAGCTACAATGAGCAGTTCTTC
.,.,TRBV18,TRBJ2-6,CASSPLGRPSGANVLTF,TGTGCCAGCTCCCCCCTCGGCAGACCTTCTGGGGCCAACGTCCTGACTTTC
.,.,TRBV2,TRBJ1-1,CVSSQYTEAFF,TGTGTCTCGTCCCAGTACACTGAAGCTTTCTTT
.,.,TRBV28,TRBJ1-4,CASSPGWPNEKLFF,TGTGCCAGCAGTCCAGGGTGGCCTAATGAAAAACTGTTTTTT
once,.,TRBV5-5,TRBJ1-3,CASSTRRQSSGNTIYF,TGTGCCAGCAGCACTCGTCGACAGAGCTCTGGAAACACCATATATTTT
.,.,TRBV10-3,TRBJ1-2,CAISEDRNYGYTF,TGTGCCATCAGTGAGGACAGGAACTATGGCTACACCTTC
few,.,TRBV18,TRBJ1-5,CASSQSPVSSNQPQHF,TGTGCCAGCTCCCAAAGCCCGGTTTCTAGCAATCAGCCCCAGCATTTT
.,.,TRBV19,TRBJ1-2,CASSGGFYYGYTF,TGTGCCAGTAGCGGAGGGTTTTACTATGGCTACACCTTC
.,.,TRBV18,TRBJ1-4,CASSQSAPGPTGEKLFF,TGTGCCAGCTCACAATCCGCCCCGGGCCCTACGGGGGAAAAACTGTTTTTT
.,TRBD1,TRBV18,TRBJ1-6,CASSLDRANSPLHF,TGTGCCAGCTCTCTCGACAGGGCCAATTCACCCCTCCACTTT
.,.,TRBV13,TRBJ1-1,CASSRKGGAPGAFF,TGTGCCAGCAGCCGCAAGGGGGGCGCCCCGGGGGCTTTCTTT
.,.,TRBV29-1,TRBJ1-5,CSAGELWQPQHF,TGCAGCGCCGGAGAATTGTGGCAGCCCCAGCATTTT
.,.,TRBV7-6,TRBJ2-2,CASSSEGTLPTGELFF,TGTGCCAGCAGCTCAGAAGGGACTCTTCCCACTGGGGAGCTGTTTTTT
.,TRBD2,TRBV2,TRBJ2-5,CASSGVLLAGGRETQYF,TGTGCCAGCAGTGGTGTGCTCCTTGCGGGGGGGCGGGAGACCCAGTACTTC
.,.,TRBV5-1,TRBJ1-4,CASSPTEGGGGGKLFF,TGCGCCAGCAGCCCCACAGAAGGGGGAGGAGGGGGAAAACTGTTTTTT
.,.,TRBV5-5,TRBJ1-1,CASSPAGTPNTEAFF,TGTGCCAGCAGCCCAGCCGGGACACCGAACACTGAAGCTTTCTTT
.,.,TRBV2,TRBJ1-1,CASSRTYTEAFF,TGTGCCAGCAGTCGGACCTACACTGAAGCTTTCTTT
.,.,TRBV5-1,TRBJ2-3,CASSLSHTDTQYF,TGCGCCAGCAGCTTGAGTCACACAGATACGCAGTATTTT